This T cell receptor (beta chain) came from a study of breast tumors, draining lymph nodes, adjacent tissues. This clonotype was counted at least ten times. Its antigen is currently unknown. Study findings and constraints: Luminal-like breast cancer showed significantly greater tumor-nontumor repertoire similarity than basal-like breast cancer did. Tumor repertoires ranked between lymph nodes and nontumor tissue in diversity, with V and J gene preferences.

Using its own MiXCR run on the multiplex PCR reads, TCRdb lists one record per CDR3 protein. The sample has about 130,000 distinct CDR3 sequences, 21% seen once. Axillary draining lymph nodes of breast cancer patients supplied the node samples. Germline V CDR1 and CDR2: MDHEN, SYDVKM. Trimming removed 6 bases from V and 5 bases from J, with 11 bases in between. This CDR3 is built from 14 residues. The genes are TRBV28 and TRBJ1-6; weak D call: TRBD1 (6 bases). The origin of this receptor is a female donor with breast cancer. Some clones in this sample may be carry-over from other donors' samples. Material for sequencing was axillary lymph node tissue. CDR3 nucleotides: TGTGCCAGCAGCCCCCGACAGGATAATTCACCCCTCCACTTT. Protein product: CASSPRQDNSPLHF.